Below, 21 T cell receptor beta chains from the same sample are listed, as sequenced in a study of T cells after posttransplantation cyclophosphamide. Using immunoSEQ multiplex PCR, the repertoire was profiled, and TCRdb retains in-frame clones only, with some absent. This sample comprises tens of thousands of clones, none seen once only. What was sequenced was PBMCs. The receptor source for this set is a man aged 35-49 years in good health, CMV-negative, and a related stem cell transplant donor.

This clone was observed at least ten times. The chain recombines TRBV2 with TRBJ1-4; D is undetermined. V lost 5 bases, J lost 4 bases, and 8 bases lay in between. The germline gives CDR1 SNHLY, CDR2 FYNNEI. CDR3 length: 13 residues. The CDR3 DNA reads TGTGCCAGCAGTCAGAACCTTAATGAAAAACTGTTTTTT. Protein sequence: CASSQNLNEKLFF.

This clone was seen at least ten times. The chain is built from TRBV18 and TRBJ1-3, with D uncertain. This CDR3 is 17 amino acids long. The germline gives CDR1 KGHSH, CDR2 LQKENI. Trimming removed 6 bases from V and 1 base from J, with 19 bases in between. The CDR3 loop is CASSPRNSFRSGNTIYF. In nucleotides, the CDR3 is TGTGCCAGCTCTCCCAGAAATAGCTTCAGATCTGGAAACACCATATATTTT.

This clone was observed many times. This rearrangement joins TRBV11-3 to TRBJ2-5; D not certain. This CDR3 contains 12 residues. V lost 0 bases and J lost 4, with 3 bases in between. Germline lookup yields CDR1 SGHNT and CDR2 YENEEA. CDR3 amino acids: CASSLDGETQYF. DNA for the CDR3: TGTGCCAGCAGCTTAGACGGAGAGACCCAGTACTTC.

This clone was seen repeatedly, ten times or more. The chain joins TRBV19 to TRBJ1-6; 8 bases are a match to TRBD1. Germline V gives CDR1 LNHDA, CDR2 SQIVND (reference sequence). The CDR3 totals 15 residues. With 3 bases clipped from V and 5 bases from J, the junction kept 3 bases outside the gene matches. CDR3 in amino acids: CASSILTGDNSPLHF. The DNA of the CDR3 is TGTGCCAGTAGTATCCTGACAGGGGATAATTCACCCCTCCACTTT.

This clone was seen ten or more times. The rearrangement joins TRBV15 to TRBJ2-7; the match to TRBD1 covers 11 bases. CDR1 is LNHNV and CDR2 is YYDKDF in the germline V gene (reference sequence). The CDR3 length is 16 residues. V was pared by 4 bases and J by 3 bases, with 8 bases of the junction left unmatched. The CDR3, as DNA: TGTGCCACCAGCAATAAGGGGACAGGGGGGCACTACGAGCAGTACTTC. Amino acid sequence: CATSNKGTGGHYEQYF.

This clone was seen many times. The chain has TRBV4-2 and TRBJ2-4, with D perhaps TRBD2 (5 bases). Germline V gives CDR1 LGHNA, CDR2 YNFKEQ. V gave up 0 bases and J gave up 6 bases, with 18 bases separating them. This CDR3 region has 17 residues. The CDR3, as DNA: TGTGCCAGCAGCCAAGATATCTACCGTGAGCGGTCAAACATTCAGTACTTC. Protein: CASSQDIYRERSNIQYF.

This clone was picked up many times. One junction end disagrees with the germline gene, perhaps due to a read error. CDR3 region: CASSFSGQGDLYF. DNA of the CDR3: TGTGCCAGCAGTTTTTCGGGACAGGGGGATCTATACTTC. V usage is TRBV27 and J usage is TRBJ1-2, with 11 bases that match TRBD1. Germline CDR1 reads MNHEY; CDR2 reads SMNVEV (reference sequence). The CDR3 is made up of 13 amino acids.

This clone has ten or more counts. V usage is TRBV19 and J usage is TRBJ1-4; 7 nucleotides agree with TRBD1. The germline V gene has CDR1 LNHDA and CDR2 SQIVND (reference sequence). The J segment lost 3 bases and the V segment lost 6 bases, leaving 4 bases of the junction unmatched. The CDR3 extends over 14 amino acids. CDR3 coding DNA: TGTGCCAGTAGGGCAGGGGGAGCTAATGAAAAACTGTTTTTT. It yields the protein CASRAGGANEKLFF.

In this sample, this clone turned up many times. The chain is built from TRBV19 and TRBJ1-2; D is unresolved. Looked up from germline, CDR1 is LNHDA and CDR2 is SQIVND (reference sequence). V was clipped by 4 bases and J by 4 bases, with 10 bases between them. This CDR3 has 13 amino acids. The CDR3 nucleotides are TGTGCCAGTAGTACCGGGATCTTCTATGGCTACACCTTC. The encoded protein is CASSTGIFYGYTF.

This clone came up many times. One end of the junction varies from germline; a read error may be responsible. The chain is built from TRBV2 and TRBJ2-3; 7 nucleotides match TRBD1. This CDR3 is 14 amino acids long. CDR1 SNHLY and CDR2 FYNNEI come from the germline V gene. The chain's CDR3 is CASREGGPTDTQYF. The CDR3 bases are TGTGCCAGCAGGGAAGGGGGCCCGACAGATACGCAGTATTTT.

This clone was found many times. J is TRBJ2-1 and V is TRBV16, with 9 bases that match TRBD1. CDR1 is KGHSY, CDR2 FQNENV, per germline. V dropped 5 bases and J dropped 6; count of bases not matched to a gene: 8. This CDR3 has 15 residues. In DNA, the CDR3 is TGTGCCAGCAGCTCCCGAGACAGGGGGGGCAATGAGCAGTTCTTC. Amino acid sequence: CASSSRDRGGNEQFF. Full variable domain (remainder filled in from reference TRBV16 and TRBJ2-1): GEEVAQTPKHLVRGEGQKAKLYCAPIKGHSYVFWYQQVLKNEFKFLISFQNENVFDETGMPKERFSAKCLPNSPCSLEIQATKLEDSAVYFCASSSRDRGGNEQFFGPGTRLTVL.

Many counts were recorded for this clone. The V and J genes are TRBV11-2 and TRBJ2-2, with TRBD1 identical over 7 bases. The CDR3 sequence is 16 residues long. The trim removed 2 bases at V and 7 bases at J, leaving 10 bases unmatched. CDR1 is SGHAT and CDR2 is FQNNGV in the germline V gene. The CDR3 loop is CASSLNWAGGIGELFF. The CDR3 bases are TGTGCCAGCAGCTTAAATTGGGCAGGGGGTATCGGGGAGCTGTTTTTT.

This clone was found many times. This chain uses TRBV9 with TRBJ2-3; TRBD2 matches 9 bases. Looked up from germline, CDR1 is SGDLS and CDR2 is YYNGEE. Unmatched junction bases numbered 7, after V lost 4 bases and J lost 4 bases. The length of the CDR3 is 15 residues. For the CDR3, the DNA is TGTGCCAGCAGCATCACTAGCGGGTTGGCAGATACGCAGTATTTT. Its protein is CASSITSGLADTQYF.

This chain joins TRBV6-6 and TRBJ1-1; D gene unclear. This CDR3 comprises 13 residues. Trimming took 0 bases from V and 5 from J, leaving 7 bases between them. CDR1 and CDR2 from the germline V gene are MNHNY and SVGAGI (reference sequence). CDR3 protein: CASSYSKETEAFF. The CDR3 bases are TGTGCCAGCAGTTACTCGAAGGAGACTGAAGCTTTCTTT.

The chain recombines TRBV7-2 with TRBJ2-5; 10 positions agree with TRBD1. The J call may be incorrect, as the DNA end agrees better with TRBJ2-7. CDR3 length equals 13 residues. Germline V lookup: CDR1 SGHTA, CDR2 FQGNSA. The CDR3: CATGTGVMSEQYF. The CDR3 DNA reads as TGTGCCACAGGGACAGGGGTAATGAGCGAGCAGTACTTC.

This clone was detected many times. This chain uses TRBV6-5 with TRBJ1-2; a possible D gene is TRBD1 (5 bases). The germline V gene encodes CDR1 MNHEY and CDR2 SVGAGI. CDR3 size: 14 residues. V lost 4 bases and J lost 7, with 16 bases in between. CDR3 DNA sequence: TGTGCCAGCAGTTCTGGGACTGACTTGAGTGGCTACACCTTC. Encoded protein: CASSSGTDLSGYTF.

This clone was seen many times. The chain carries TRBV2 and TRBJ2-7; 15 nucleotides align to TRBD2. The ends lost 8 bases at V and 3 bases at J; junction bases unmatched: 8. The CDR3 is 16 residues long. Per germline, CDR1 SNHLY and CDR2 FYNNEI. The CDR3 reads CASGGTSGRRIYEQYF. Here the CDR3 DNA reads TGTGCCAGCGGGGGGACTAGCGGGAGGCGAATCTACGAGCAGTACTTC.

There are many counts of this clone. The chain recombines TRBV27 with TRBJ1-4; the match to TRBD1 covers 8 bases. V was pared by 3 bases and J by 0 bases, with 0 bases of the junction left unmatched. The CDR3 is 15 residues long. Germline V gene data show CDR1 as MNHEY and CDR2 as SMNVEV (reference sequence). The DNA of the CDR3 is TGTGCCAGCAGTTTGGGACAGGCAACTAATGAAAAACTGTTTTTT. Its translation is CASSLGQATNEKLFF.

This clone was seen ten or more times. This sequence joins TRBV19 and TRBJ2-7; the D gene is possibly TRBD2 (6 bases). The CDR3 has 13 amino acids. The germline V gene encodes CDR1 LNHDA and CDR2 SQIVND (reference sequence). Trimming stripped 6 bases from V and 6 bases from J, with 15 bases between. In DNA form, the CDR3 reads TGTGCCAGTAGCCCGACTAGATCAACCGAGCAGTACTTC. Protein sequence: CASSPTRSTEQYF. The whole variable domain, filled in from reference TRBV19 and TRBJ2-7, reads DGGITQSPKYLFRKEGQNVTLSCEQNLNHDAMYWYRQDPGQGLRLIYYSQIVNDFQKGDIAEGYSVSREKKESFPLTVTSAQKNPTAFYLCASSPTRSTEQYFGPGTRLTVT.

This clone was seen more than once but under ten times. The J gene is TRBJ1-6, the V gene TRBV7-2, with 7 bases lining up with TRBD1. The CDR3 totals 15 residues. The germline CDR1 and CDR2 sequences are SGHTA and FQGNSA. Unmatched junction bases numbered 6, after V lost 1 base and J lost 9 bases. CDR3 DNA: TGTGCCAGCAGCTTAGAAGGGGGCAGATCTTCACCCCTCCACTTT. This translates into CASSLEGGRSSPLHF.

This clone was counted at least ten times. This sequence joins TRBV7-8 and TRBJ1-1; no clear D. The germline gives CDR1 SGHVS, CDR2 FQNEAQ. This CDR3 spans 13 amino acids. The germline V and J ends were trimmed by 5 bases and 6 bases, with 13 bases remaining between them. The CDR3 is CASSLTTLAEAFF. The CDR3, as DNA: TGTGCCAGCAGCCTCACAACCCTAGCTGAAGCTTTCTTT.